These T cell receptor beta chains were read from a single sample in a study of blood T cell repertoires in COVID-19. Sequencing was performed with immunoSEQ multiplex PCR; in TCRdb, only in-frame clones are kept and a portion is missing. The sample holds roughly 290,000 clones, 70% to 90% seen once. Sequencing was performed on peripheral blood. The receptors come from a woman aged 45-65 years with active or convalescent COVID-19. Both conserved end residues are part of each CDR3. Fields, in order: J gene, D gene, V gene, clone size, CDR3 protein, CDR3 DNA. A D gene is named only where the DNA matches it firmly. Clone sizes are given selectively: once, few, many, or a class where the clone is expanded.

>TRBJ1-4|-|TRBV7-9|-
CASSAAGSQFRELFF
TGTGCCAGCAGCGCAGCGGGCAGCCAATTTCGTGAACTGTTTTTT
>TRBJ2-7|-|TRBV6-5|-
CASSYTTGVYEQYF
TGTGCCAGCAGTTACACGACAGGCGTCTACGAGCAGTACTTC
>TRBJ1-2|-|TRBV11-2|-
CASSLDRTVYGYTF
TGTGCCAGCAGCTTAGACCGGACTGTCTATGGCTACACCTTC
>TRBJ1-5|-|TRBV24-1|-
CATSDFLGGYSNQPQHF
TGTGCCACCAGTGATTTTCTTGGGGGGTATAGCAATCAGCCCCAGCATTTT
>TRBJ2-3|TRBD2|TRBV4-2|once
CASSPVGWRERADTQYF
TGTGCCAGCAGCCCCGTGGGTTGGCGGGAGAGGGCAGATACGCAGTATTTT
>TRBJ2-2|TRBD2|TRBV7-2|-
CASSFQGGTGELFF
TGTGCCAGCAGCTTTCAGGGAGGGACCGGGGAGCTGTTTTTT
>TRBJ1-1|-|TRBV6-1|once
CASSEAFPEAFF
TGTGCCAGCAGTGAAGCCTTCCCTGAAGCTTTCTTT
>TRBJ1-1|-|TRBV7-8|-
CASSLAGLLTITEAFF
TGTGCCAGCAGCTTAGCGGGACTCCTAACAATCACTGAAGCTTTCTTT
>TRBJ1-5|-|TRBV28|-
CASSFRDQPQHF
TGTGCCAGCAGTTTCAGGGATCAGCCCCAGCATTTT
>TRBJ1-5|TRBD1|TRBV10-3|-
CAISGTGGKQPQHF
TGTGCCATCAGCGGGACAGGGGGAAAGCAGCCCCAGCATTTT
>TRBJ2-1|-|TRBV29-1|-
CSVVLGGISYNEQFF
TGCAGCGTTGTACTTGGAGGGATCTCCTACAATGAGCAGTTCTTC
>TRBJ2-1|-|TRBV6-6|-
CASSPPVAGYSGVDEQFF
TGTGCCAGCAGTCCGCCGGTGGCCGGGTATTCGGGGGTGGATGAGCAGTTCTTC
>TRBJ1-1|-|TRBV3-1/TRBV3-2|-
CASSQDRGSLHTEAFF
TGTGCCAGCAGCCAAGACAGGGGCAGCCTGCACACTGAAGCTTTCTTT
>TRBJ2-7|-|TRBV6-5|once
CASSRDGSSYEQYF
TGTGCCAGCAGTAGGGACGGGAGCTCCTACGAGCAGTACTTC
>TRBJ1-3|TRBD1|TRBV5-1|few
CASSLGTGSGNTIYF
TGCGCCAGCAGCTTGGGGACAGGTTCTGGAAACACCATATATTTT
>TRBJ1-5|-|TRBV15|once
CATRARVSNQPQHF
TGTGCCACCAGGGCGCGGGTTAGCAATCAGCCCCAGCATTTT
>TRBJ2-7|-|TRBV7-9|-
CASSLEQGHEQYF
TGTGCCAGCAGCTTAGAACAGGGCCACGAGCAGTACTTC
>TRBJ2-1|-|TRBV3-1/TRBV3-2|once
CASSQDREYEQFF
TGTGCCAGCAGCCAAGATCGGGAGTACGAGCAGTTCTTC
>TRBJ2-7|-|TRBV5-6|-
CASSYRDMIYEQYF
TGTGCCAGCAGCTATAGGGACATGATCTACGAGCAGTACTTC
>TRBJ2-1|TRBD2|TRBV6-2/TRBV6-3|-
CASSYHFLAGNYNEQFF
TGTGCCAGCAGTTACCACTTCCTAGCGGGGAACTACAATGAGCAGTTCTTC
>TRBJ2-1|TRBD2|TRBV28|-
CASRTSGSNEQFF
TGTGCCAGCAGGACTAGCGGGAGCAATGAGCAGTTCTTC
>TRBJ1-1|-|TRBV9|few
CASSSRPGTEAFF
TGTGCCAGCAGCTCGCGACCGGGGACTGAAGCTTTCTTT
>TRBJ2-6|-|TRBV19|-
CASSIGLPPGANVLTF
TGTGCCAGTAGTATAGGGCTCCCCCCAGGGGCCAACGTCCTGACTTTC
>TRBJ1-1|-|TRBV5-1|-
CASSLEGFMNTEAFF
TGCGCCAGCAGCTTGGAGGGGTTCATGAACACTGAAGCTTTCTTT
>TRBJ1-1|-|TRBV7-8|-
CASKEAGTEAFF
TGTGCCAGCAAAGAAGCGGGCACTGAAGCTTTCTTT
>TRBJ1-4|TRBD1|TRBV18|-
CASSPLGQGRPQVNEKLFF
TGTGCCAGCTCACCACTCGGACAGGGGCGCCCTCAAGTGAATGAAAAACTGTTTTTT
>TRBJ1-2|-|TRBV5-1|-
CASSLDGGKGYGYTF
TGCGCCAGCAGCTTGGATGGGGGGAAAGGGTATGGCTACACCTTC
>TRBJ2-2|TRBD2|TRBV19|-
CASRALAGGLVGELFF
TGTGCCAGTAGAGCACTAGCGGGAGGGTTGGTCGGGGAGCTGTTTTTT
>TRBJ1-2|TRBD1|TRBV5-8|-
CASSRDRNYGYTF
TGTGCCAGCAGTCGGGACAGGAACTATGGCTACACCTTC
>TRBJ1-2|-|TRBV10-3|few
CAISESGGDYGYTF
TGTGCCATCAGTGAGTCGGGGGGGGACTATGGCTACACCTTC
>TRBJ2-7|TRBD2|TRBV7-2|once
CASSSGLAGSYYEQYF
TGTGCCAGCAGTTCGGGACTAGCGGGATCGTACTACGAGCAGTACTTC